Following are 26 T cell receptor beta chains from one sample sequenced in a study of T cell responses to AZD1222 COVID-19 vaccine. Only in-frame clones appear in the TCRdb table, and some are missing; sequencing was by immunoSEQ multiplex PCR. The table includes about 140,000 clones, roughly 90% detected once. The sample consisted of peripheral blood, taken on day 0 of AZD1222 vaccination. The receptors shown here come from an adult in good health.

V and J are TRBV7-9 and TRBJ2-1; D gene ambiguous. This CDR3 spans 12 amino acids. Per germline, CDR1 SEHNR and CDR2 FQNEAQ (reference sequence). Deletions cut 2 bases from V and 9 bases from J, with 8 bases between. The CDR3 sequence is CASSLRIGEQFF. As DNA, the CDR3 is TGTGCCAGCAGCTTACGGATCGGTGAGCAGTTCTTC.

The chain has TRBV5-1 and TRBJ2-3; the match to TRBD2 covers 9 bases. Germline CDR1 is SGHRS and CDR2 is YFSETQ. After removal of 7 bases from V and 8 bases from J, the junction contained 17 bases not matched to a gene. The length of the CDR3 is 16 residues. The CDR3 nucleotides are TGCGCCAGCTCTCTGAGGGGCGGGGGGGCCAGCGCTACGCAGTATTTT. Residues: CASSLRGGGASATQYF.

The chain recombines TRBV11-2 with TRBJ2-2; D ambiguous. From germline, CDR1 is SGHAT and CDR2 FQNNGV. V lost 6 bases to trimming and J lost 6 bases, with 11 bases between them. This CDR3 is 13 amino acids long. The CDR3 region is CASRSADSGELFF. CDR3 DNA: TGTGCCAGCAGATCTGCAGATTCCGGGGAGCTGTTTTTT.

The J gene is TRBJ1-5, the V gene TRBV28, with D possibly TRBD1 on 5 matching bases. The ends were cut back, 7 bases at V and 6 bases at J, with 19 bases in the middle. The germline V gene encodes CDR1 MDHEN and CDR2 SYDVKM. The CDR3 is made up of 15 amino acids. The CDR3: CASTLFGFQGQPQHF. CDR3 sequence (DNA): TGTGCCAGCACGCTTTTCGGCTTTCAGGGTCAGCCCCAGCATTTT. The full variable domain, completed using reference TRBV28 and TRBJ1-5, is DVKVTQSSRYLVKRTGEKVFLECVQDMDHENMFWYRQDPGLGLRLIYFSYDVKMKEKGDIPEGYSVSREKKERFSLILESASTNQTSMYLCASTLFGFQGQPQHFGDGTRLSIL.

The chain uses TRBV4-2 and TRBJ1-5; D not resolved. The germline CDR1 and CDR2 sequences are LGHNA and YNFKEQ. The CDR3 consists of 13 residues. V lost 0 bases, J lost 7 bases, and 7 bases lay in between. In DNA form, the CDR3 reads TGTGCCAGCAGCCAAGAGGGAGGACAGCCCCAGCATTTT. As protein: CASSQEGGQPQHF.

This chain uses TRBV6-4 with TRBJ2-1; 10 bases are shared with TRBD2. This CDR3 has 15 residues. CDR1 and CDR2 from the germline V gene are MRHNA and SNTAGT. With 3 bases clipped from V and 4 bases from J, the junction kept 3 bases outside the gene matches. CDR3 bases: TGTGCCAGCAGTGAAGGACTAGCGGAGTACAATGAGCAGTTCTTC. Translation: CASSEGLAEYNEQFF.

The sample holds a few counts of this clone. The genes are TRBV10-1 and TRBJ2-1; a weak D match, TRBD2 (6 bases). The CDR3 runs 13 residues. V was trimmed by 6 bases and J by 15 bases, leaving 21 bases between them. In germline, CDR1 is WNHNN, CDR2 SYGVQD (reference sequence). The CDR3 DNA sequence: TGCGCCAGCAGCGCGGGACTTGACGATCCCCCGTTCTTC. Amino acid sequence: CASSAGLDDPPFF.

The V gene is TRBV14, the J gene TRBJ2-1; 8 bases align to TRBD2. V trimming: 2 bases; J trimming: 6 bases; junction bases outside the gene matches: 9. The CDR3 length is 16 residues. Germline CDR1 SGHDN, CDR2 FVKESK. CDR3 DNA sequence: TGTGCCAGCAGCCAAAAATCCGGGAGGGCCATCAATGAGCAGTTCTTC. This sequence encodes CASSQKSGRAINEQFF.

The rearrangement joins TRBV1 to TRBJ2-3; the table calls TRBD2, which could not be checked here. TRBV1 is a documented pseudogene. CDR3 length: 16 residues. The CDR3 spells CTSSPPASGVSATQYF. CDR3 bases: TGCACCAGCAGCCCCCCGGCGAGCGGGGTTTCGGCTACGCAGTATTTT.

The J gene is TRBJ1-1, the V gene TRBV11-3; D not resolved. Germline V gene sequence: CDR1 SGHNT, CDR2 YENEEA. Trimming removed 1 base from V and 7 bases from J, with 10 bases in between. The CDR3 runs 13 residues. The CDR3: CASSLGLSLEAFF. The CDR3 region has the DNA TGTGCCAGCAGCTTAGGTCTTTCACTTGAAGCTTTCTTT.

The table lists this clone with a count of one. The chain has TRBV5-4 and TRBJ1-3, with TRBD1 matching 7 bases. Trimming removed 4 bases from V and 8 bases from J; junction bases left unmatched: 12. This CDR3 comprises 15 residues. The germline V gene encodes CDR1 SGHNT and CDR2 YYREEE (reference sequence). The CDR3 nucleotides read TGTGCCAGCAGCCATTGGGACAGAAAGTCTGACACCATATATTTT. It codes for CASSHWDRKSDTIYF.

Written as DNA, the CDR3 is TGTGCCAGCAGCCCATCCACCGGACAGGGAGGAGAGACCCAGTACTTC. Protein: CASSPSTGQGGETQYF. The chain uses TRBV7-2 and TRBJ2-5; 8 bases line up with TRBD1. Per germline, CDR1 SGHTA and CDR2 FQGNSA. The V gene end was trimmed by 5 bases and the J gene end by 4 bases; junction bases not matched to a gene: 12. This CDR3 contains 16 residues.

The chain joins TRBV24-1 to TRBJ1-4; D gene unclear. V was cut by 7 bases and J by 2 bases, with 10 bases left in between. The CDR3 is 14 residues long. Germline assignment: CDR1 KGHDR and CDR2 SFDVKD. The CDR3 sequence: CATSLTGTNEKLFF. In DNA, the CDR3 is TGTGCCACCAGCCTCACCGGGACTAATGAAAAACTGTTTTTT.

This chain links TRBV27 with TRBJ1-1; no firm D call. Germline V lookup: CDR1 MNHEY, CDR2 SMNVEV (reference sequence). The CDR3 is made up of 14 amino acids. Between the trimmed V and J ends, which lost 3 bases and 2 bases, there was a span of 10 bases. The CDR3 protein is CASSFGVPNTEAFF. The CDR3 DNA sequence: TGTGCCAGCAGTTTTGGGGTTCCTAACACTGAAGCTTTCTTT.

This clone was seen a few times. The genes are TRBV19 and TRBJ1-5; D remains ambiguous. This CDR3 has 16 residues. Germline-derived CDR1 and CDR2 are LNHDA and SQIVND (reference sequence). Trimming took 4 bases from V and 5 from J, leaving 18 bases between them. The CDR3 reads CASSTPRTADDQPQHF. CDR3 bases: TGTGCCAGTAGTACTCCAAGGACGGCAGACGATCAGCCCCAGCATTTT.

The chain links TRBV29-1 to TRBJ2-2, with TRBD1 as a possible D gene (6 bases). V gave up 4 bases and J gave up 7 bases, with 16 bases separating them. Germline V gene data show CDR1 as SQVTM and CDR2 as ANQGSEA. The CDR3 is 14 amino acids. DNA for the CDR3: TGCAGCGTTGTAGGGGACACTCGCCTCGGGGAGCTGTTTTTT. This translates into CSVVGDTRLGELFF.

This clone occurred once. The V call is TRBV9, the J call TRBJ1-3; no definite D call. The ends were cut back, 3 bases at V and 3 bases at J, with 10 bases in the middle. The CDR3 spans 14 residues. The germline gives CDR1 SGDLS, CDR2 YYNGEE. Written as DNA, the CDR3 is TGTGCCAGCAGCGACAGTGGAGATGGAAACACCATATATTTT. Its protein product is CASSDSGDGNTIYF. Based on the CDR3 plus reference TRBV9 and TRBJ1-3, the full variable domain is DSGVTQTPKHLITATGQRVTLRCSPRSGDLSVYWYQQSLDQGLQFLIQYYNGEERAKGNILERFSAQQFPDLHSELNLSSLELGDSALYFCASSDSGDGNTIYFGEGSWLTVV.

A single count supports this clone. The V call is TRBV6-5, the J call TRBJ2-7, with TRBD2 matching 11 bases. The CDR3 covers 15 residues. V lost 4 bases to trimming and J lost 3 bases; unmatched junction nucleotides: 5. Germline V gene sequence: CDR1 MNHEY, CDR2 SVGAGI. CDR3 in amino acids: CASSSPTSGVYEQYF. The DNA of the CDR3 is TGTGCCAGCAGTTCACCGACTAGCGGGGTCTACGAGCAGTACTTC.

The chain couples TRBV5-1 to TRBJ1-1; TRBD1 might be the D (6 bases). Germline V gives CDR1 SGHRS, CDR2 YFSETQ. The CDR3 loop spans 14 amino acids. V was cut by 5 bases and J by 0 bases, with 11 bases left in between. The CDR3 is CASRSGTLNTEAFF. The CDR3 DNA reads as TGCGCCAGCAGGTCCGGGACATTGAACACTGAAGCTTTCTTT.

The CDR3 protein is CASSLAGGRNYGYTF. The CDR3 nucleotides are TGTGCCAGCAGCTTAGCTGGAGGGAGAAACTATGGCTACACCTTC. The V and J genes are TRBV7-2 and TRBJ1-2, with D uncertain. CDR1 and CDR2 from the germline V gene are SGHTA and FQGNSA. The CDR3 loop spans 15 amino acids. Trimming removed 0 bases from V and 2 bases from J, with 10 bases in between. Full variable domain (rest looked up from reference TRBV7-2 and TRBJ1-2): GAGVSQSPSNKVTEKGKDVELRCDPISGHTALYWYRQSLGQGLEFLIYFQGNSAPDKSGLPSDRFSAERTGGSVSTLTIQRTQQEDSAVYLCASSLAGGRNYGYTFGSGTRLTVV.

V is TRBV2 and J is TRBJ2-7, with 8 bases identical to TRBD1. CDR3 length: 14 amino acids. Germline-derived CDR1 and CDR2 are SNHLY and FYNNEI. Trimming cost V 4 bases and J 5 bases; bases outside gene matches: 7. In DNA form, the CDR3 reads TGTGCCAGCAGTGCCCAGGGGGCCTTGGACGAGCAGTACTTC. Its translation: CASSAQGALDEQYF.

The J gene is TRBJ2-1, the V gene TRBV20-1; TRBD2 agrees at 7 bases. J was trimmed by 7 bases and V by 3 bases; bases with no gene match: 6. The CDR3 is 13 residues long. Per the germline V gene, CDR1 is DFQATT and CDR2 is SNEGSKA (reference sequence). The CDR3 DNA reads TGCAGTGCTAGTCCGGGACTACTAAATGAGCAGTTCTTC. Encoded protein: CSASPGLLNEQFF.

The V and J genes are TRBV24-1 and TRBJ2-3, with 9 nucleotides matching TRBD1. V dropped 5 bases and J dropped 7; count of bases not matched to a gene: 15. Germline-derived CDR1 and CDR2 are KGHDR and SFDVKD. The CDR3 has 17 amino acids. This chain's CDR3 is CATSGPGTGSVRNTQYF. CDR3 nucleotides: TGTGCCACCAGTGGGCCCGGGACAGGGTCTGTGAGAAATACGCAGTATTTT.

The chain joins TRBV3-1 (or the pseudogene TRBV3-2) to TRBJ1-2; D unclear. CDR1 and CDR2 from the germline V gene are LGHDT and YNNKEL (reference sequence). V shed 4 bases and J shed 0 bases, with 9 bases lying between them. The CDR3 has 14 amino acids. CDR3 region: CASSLSEANYGYTF. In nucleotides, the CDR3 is TGTGCCAGCAGCCTCTCCGAGGCTAACTATGGCTACACCTTC.

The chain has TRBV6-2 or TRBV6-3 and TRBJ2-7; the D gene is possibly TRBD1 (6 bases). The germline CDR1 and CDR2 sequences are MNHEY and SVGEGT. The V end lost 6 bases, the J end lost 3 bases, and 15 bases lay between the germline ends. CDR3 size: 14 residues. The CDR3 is CASSPLGAGYEQYF. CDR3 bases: TGTGCCAGCAGCCCTCTGGGGGCCGGCTACGAGCAGTACTTC.

This chain's CDR3 is CATSDFEGSSYNEQFF. The CDR3 bases are TGTGCCACCAGTGATTTTGAGGGAAGCTCCTACAATGAGCAGTTCTTC. The gene calls are TRBV24-1 and TRBJ2-1; weak D call: TRBD2 (5 bases). The length of the CDR3 is 16 residues. Germline values: CDR1 KGHDR, CDR2 SFDVKD. V was shortened by 1 base and J by 0 bases, with 9 bases between the two germline ends.